This T cell receptor (beta chain) was retrieved from a study of blood T cell repertoires in COVID-19. The length of the CDR3 is 15 residues. Germline V CDR1 and CDR2: MNHEY, SVGAGI. The ends lost 5 bases at V and 6 bases at J; junction bases unmatched: 9. The data were produced by immunoSEQ multiplex PCR, yet TCRdb's version contains in-frame clones alone and is incomplete. Of about 160,000 clones in the sample, approximately 86% are singletons; the top ten hold roughly 4%. The clonotype originates from a woman aged 55-75 years with active or convalescent COVID-19. The sample consisted of peripheral blood. This chain joins TRBV6-5 and TRBJ2-5; 10 bases are shared with TRBD2. The CDR3 spells CASSPRSGGAKTQYF. Written as DNA, the CDR3 is TGTGCCAGCAGTCCCCGAAGCGGGGGGGCAAAGACCCAGTACTTC.